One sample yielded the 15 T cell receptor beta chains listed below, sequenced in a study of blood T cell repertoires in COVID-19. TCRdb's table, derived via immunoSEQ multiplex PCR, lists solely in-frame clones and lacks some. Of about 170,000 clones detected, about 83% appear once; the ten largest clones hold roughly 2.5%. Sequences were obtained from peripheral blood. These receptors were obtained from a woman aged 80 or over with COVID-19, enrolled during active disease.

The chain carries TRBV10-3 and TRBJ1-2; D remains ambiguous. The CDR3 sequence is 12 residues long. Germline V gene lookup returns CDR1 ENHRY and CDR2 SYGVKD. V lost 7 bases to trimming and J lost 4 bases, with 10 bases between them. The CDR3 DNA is TGTGCCATCAACGAGGCGCCCTATGGCTACACCTTC. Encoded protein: CAINEAPYGYTF.

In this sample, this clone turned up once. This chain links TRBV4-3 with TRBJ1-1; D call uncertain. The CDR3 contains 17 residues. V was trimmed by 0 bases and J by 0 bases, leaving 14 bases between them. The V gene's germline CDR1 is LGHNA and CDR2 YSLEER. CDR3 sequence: CASSQDAAGGVNTEAFF. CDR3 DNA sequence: TGCGCCAGCAGCCAAGACGCCGCAGGAGGAGTGAACACTGAAGCTTTCTTT.

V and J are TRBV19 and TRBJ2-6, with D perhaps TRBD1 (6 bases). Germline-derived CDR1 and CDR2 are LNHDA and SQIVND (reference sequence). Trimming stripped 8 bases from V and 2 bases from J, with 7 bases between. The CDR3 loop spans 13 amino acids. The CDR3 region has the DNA TGTGCCAGTTACAGGGCTGGGGCCAACGTCCTGACTTTC. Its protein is CASYRAGANVLTF.

CDR3 amino acids: CASSQKRGGMADTQYF. The CDR3, as DNA: TGTGCCAGCTCACAGAAGCGGGGGGGCATGGCAGATACGCAGTATTTT. J is TRBJ2-3 and V is TRBV18; 10 positions match TRBD2. V gave up 4 bases and J gave up 4 bases; unmatched junction bases: 8. CDR3 length equals 16 residues. CDR1 KGHSH and CDR2 LQKENI come from the germline V gene. Supplemented by reference TRBV18 and TRBJ2-3, the full variable domain reads NAGVMQNPRHLVRRRGQEARLRCSPMKGHSHVYWYRQLPEEGLKFMVYLQKENIIDESGMPKERFSAEFPKEGPSILRIQQVVRGDSAAYFCASSQKRGGMADTQYFGPGTRLTVL.

The chain's CDR3 is CASSTRYSSTDTQYF. The CDR3 DNA reads TGTGCCAGCAGTACTAGGTATTCTAGCACAGATACGCAGTATTTT. The rearrangement joins TRBV6-5 to TRBJ2-3; maybe TRBD2 (5 bases). Trimming removed 5 bases from V and 0 bases from J, with 12 bases in between. Germline CDR1 and CDR2: MNHEY and SVGAGI. The CDR3 sequence is 15 residues long.

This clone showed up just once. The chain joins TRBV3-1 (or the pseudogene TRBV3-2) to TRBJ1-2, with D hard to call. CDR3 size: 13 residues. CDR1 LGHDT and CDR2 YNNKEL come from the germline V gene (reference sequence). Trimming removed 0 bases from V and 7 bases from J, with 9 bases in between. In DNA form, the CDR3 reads TGTGCCAGCAGCCAAGAGGGAGGAGGTGGCTACACCTTC. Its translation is CASSQEGGGGYTF.

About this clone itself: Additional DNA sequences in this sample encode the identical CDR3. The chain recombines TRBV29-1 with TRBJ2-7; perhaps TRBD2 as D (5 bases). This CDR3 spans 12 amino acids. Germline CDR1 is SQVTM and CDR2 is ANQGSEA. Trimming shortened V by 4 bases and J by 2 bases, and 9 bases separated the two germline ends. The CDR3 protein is CSVASGAYEQYF. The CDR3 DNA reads TGCAGCGTTGCGTCCGGGGCCTACGAGCAGTACTTC.

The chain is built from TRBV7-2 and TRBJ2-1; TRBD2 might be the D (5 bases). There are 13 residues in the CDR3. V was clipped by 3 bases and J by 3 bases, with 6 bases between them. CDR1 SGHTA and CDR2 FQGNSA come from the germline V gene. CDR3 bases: TGTGCCAGCAGCTTTACTAGCTACAATGAGCAGTTCTTC. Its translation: CASSFTSYNEQFF. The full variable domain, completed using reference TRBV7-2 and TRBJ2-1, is GAGVSQSPSNKVTEKGKDVELRCDPISGHTALYWYRQSLGQGLEFLIYFQGNSAPDKSGLPSDRFSAERTGGSVSTLTIQRTQQEDSAVYLCASSFTSYNEQFFGPGTRLTVL.

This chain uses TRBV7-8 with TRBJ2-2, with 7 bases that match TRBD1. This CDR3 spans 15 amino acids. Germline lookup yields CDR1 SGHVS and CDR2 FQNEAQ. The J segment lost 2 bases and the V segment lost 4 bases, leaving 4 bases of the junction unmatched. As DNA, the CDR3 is TGTGCCAGCAGCTACAGGGGCCACAACACCGGGGAGCTGTTTTTT. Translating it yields CASSYRGHNTGELFF.

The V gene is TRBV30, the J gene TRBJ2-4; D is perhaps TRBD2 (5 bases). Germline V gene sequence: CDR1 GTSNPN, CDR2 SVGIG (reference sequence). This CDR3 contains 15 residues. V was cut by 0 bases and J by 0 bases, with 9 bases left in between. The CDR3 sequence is CAWSVHGIAKNIQYF. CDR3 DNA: TGTGCCTGGAGTGTACACGGGATAGCCAAAAACATTCAGTACTTC.

CDR3 nucleotides: TGTGCCAGCAGTTACCTCGGCCCCGGGTACGAGCAGTACTTC. It encodes CASSYLGPGYEQYF. The J gene is TRBJ2-7, the V gene TRBV6-5; D is undetermined. V was clipped by 2 bases and J by 4 bases, with 12 bases between them. The CDR3 covers 14 residues. Per germline, CDR1 MNHEY and CDR2 SVGAGI.

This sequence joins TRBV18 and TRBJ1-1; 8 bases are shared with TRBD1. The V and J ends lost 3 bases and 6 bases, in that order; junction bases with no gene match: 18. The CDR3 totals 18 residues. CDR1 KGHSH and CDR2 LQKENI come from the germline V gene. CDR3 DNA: TGTGCCAGCTCACCTCGGCGGGCAGGGGGCTTAGACGGTGCTGAAGCTTTCTTT. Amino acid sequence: CASSPRRAGGLDGAEAFF.

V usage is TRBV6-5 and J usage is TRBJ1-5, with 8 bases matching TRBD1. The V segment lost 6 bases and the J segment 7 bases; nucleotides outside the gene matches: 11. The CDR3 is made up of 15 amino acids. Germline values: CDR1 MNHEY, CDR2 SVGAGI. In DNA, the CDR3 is TGTGCCAGCAGCCCGACAGGGGACGGAGGACAGCCCCAGCATTTT. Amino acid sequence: CASSPTGDGGQPQHF.

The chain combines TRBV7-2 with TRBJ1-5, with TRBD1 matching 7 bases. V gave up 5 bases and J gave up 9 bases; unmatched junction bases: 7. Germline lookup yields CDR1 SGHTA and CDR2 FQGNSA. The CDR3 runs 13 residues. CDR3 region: CASSNNRGGPQHF. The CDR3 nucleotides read TGTGCCAGCAGCAACAACAGGGGCGGGCCCCAGCATTTT. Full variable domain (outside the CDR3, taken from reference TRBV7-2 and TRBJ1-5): GAGVSQSPSNKVTEKGKDVELRCDPISGHTALYWYRQSLGQGLEFLIYFQGNSAPDKSGLPSDRFSAERTGGSVSTLTIQRTQQEDSAVYLCASSNNRGGPQHFGDGTRLSIL.

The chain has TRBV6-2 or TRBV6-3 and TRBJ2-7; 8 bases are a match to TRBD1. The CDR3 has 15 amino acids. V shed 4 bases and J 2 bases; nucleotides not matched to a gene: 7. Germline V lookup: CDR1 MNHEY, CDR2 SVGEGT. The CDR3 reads CASSSPRTGTYEQYF. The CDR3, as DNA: TGTGCCAGCAGTTCGCCTAGGACAGGGACCTACGAGCAGTACTTC.